A selection of T cell receptor beta chains follows, all from one sample in a study of blood T cell repertoires in COVID-19. Only in-frame clones appear in the TCRdb table, and some are missing; sequencing was by immunoSEQ multiplex PCR. The sample consists of 200,000 to 250,000 clones, less than 90% of them appearing once. Sample: PBMCs or T cells enriched from blood (not recorded which). These receptor sequences come from a woman in her thirties or forties who had recovered from COVID-19. CDR3s include the opening cysteine and the closing phenylalanine or tryptophan. Each record gives: D gene, V gene, CDR3 length, J gene, clone size, CDR3 protein, CDR3 DNA. D genes are given only for firm matches. Clone size is shown for a subset of rows, as once, few, many or a class of expanded clone.

d_call: -
v_call: TRBV10-3
cdr3_length: 13
j_call: TRBJ1-4
clone_size: few
cdr3_aa: CAISTASNEKLFF
cdr3_nt: TGTGCCATCAGTACCGCAAGCAATGAAAAACTGTTTTTT

d_call: TRBD1
v_call: TRBV7-2
cdr3_length: 14
j_call: TRBJ1-1
clone_size: once
cdr3_aa: CASSSDRENTEAFF
cdr3_nt: TGTGCCAGCAGCTCCGACAGGGAGAACACTGAAGCTTTCTTT

d_call: -
v_call: TRBV6-4
cdr3_length: 14
j_call: TRBJ2-3
clone_size: -
cdr3_aa: CASSEAPGTDTQYF
cdr3_nt: TGTGCCAGCAGTGAAGCACCGGGCACAGATACGCAGTATTTT

d_call: -
v_call: TRBV7-2
cdr3_length: 16
j_call: TRBJ2-5
clone_size: -
cdr3_aa: CASSPSDYLYQETQYF
cdr3_nt: TGTGCCAGCAGCCCCTCGGACTATCTATATCAAGAGACCCAGTACTTC

d_call: -
v_call: TRBV9
cdr3_length: 14
j_call: TRBJ2-7
clone_size: -
cdr3_aa: CASSVEGVGYEQYF
cdr3_nt: TGTGCCAGCAGCGTTGAGGGGGTAGGTTACGAGCAGTACTTC

d_call: -
v_call: TRBV6-7
cdr3_length: 16
j_call: TRBJ2-2
clone_size: -
cdr3_aa: CASSSVVRGRTGELFF
cdr3_nt: TGTGCCAGCAGTTCCGTGGTCAGGGGACGTACCGGGGAGCTGTTTTTT

d_call: -
v_call: TRBV30
cdr3_length: 11
j_call: TRBJ1-1
clone_size: -
cdr3_aa: CAWSGGFEAFF
cdr3_nt: TGTGCCTGGAGTGGGGGCTTTGAAGCTTTCTTT

d_call: -
v_call: TRBV20-1
cdr3_length: 11
j_call: TRBJ1-1
clone_size: -
cdr3_aa: CSAYSNTEAFF
cdr3_nt: TGCAGTGCCTATTCGAACACTGAAGCTTTCTTT

d_call: TRBD2
v_call: TRBV27
cdr3_length: 17
j_call: TRBJ2-1
clone_size: -
cdr3_aa: CASSRELAGVFGNEQFF
cdr3_nt: TGTGCCAGCAGTCGCGAACTAGCGGGAGTATTCGGGAATGAGCAGTTCTTC

d_call: -
v_call: TRBV2
cdr3_length: 13
j_call: TRBJ2-6
clone_size: -
cdr3_aa: CASTGRGANVLTF
cdr3_nt: TGTGCCAGCACCGGTCGCGGGGCCAACGTCCTGACTTTC

d_call: -
v_call: TRBV29-1
cdr3_length: 13
j_call: TRBJ2-5
clone_size: -
cdr3_aa: CSVGRDIQETQYF
cdr3_nt: TGCAGCGTTGGTCGGGACATCCAAGAGACCCAGTACTTC

d_call: -
v_call: TRBV7-2
cdr3_length: 15
j_call: TRBJ1-2
clone_size: -
cdr3_aa: CASSGQGFSYYGYTF
cdr3_nt: TGTGCCAGCAGCGGGCAGGGTTTCTCCTACTATGGCTACACCTTC

d_call: -
v_call: TRBV5-6
cdr3_length: 16
j_call: TRBJ2-3
clone_size: -
cdr3_aa: CASSLISGSSTDTQYF
cdr3_nt: TGTGCCAGCAGCTTAATCAGCGGGTCTAGCACAGATACGCAGTATTTT

d_call: -
v_call: TRBV6-1
cdr3_length: 16
j_call: TRBJ1-3
clone_size: -
cdr3_aa: CASREGDISAGNTIYF
cdr3_nt: TGTGCCAGCCGCGAAGGGGACATCTCTGCCGGAAACACCATATATTTT

d_call: -
v_call: TRBV7-8
cdr3_length: 15
j_call: TRBJ1-1
clone_size: once
cdr3_aa: CASSFLNRENTEAFF
cdr3_nt: TGTGCCAGCAGCTTTCTTAACCGGGAGAACACTGAAGCTTTCTTT

d_call: -
v_call: TRBV12-3/TRBV12-4
cdr3_length: 11
j_call: TRBJ2-1
clone_size: -
cdr3_aa: CASSQTEKQFF
cdr3_nt: TGTGCCAGCAGCCAAACAGAGAAGCAGTTCTTC

d_call: TRBD1
v_call: TRBV5-1
cdr3_length: 16
j_call: TRBJ1-4
clone_size: -
cdr3_aa: CASSLATGQGNEKLFF
cdr3_nt: TGCGCCAGCAGCTTGGCCACGGGACAGGGGAATGAAAAACTGTTTTTT

d_call: -
v_call: TRBV6-1
cdr3_length: 11
j_call: TRBJ2-7
clone_size: -
cdr3_aa: CASSEYLEAYF
cdr3_nt: TGTGCCAGCAGTGAATACCTGGAGGCGTACTTC

d_call: -
v_call: TRBV28
cdr3_length: 15
j_call: TRBJ1-6
clone_size: -
cdr3_aa: CASTLGQTYNSPLHF
cdr3_nt: TGTGCCAGCACCCTTGGGCAGACCTATAATTCACCCCTCCACTTT

d_call: -
v_call: TRBV13
cdr3_length: 15
j_call: TRBJ2-3
clone_size: -
cdr3_aa: CASSKMAPVTDTQYF
cdr3_nt: TGTGCCAGCAGCAAGATGGCACCTGTCACAGATACGCAGTATTTT

d_call: -
v_call: TRBV27
cdr3_length: 13
j_call: TRBJ1-2
clone_size: once
cdr3_aa: CASSLGGSRGYTF
cdr3_nt: TGTGCCAGCAGTTTAGGGGGCAGCCGAGGCTACACCTTC

d_call: TRBD1
v_call: TRBV12-5
cdr3_length: 16
j_call: TRBJ1-2
clone_size: once
cdr3_aa: CASGLVLDRGVNGYTF
cdr3_nt: TGTGCTAGTGGTTTGGTACTGGACAGGGGGGTAAATGGCTACACCTTC

d_call: TRBD2
v_call: TRBV11-3
cdr3_length: 16
j_call: TRBJ2-1
clone_size: -
cdr3_aa: CASSSDGRTGGGAQFF
cdr3_nt: TGTGCCAGCAGCTCCGACGGTAGGACGGGGGGTGGTGCGCAGTTCTTC

d_call: -
v_call: TRBV19
cdr3_length: 15
j_call: TRBJ1-1
clone_size: -
cdr3_aa: CASSMPSGGNTEAFF
cdr3_nt: TGTGCCAGTAGTATGCCCTCAGGTGGGAACACTGAAGCTTTCTTT

d_call: -
v_call: TRBV12-3/TRBV12-4
cdr3_length: 12
j_call: TRBJ2-4
clone_size: -
cdr3_aa: CASSMDKLIQYF
cdr3_nt: TGTGCCAGCAGTATGGACAAGCTCATTCAGTACTTC

d_call: TRBD1
v_call: TRBV27
cdr3_length: 19
j_call: TRBJ2-5
clone_size: once
cdr3_aa: CASSPKITGGGSERETQYF
cdr3_nt: TGTGCCAGCAGTCCAAAAATCACAGGGGGAGGAAGCGAGAGAGAGACCCAGTACTTC

d_call: TRBD2
v_call: TRBV7-8
cdr3_length: 17
j_call: TRBJ2-1
clone_size: -
cdr3_aa: CASSLPGLAGDMVEQFF
cdr3_nt: TGTGCCAGCAGCTTACCGGGACTAGCGGGAGATATGGTTGAGCAGTTCTTC

d_call: -
v_call: TRBV9
cdr3_length: 14
j_call: TRBJ1-2
clone_size: -
cdr3_aa: CASSLSTDSYGYTF
cdr3_nt: TGTGCCAGCAGCCTTTCGACAGACTCATATGGCTACACCTTC

d_call: -
v_call: TRBV21-1
cdr3_length: 13
j_call: TRBJ1-4
clone_size: -
cdr3_aa: CASSKVSGWKLFF
cdr3_nt: TGTGCCAGCAGCAAAGTATCAGGGTGGAAACTGTTTTTT

d_call: -
v_call: TRBV5-4
cdr3_length: 14
j_call: TRBJ2-3
clone_size: once
cdr3_aa: CASRQEATADTQYF
cdr3_nt: TGTGCCAGCAGGCAGGAGGCGACGGCAGATACGCAGTATTTT

d_call: -
v_call: TRBV7-2
cdr3_length: 18
j_call: TRBJ2-3
clone_size: -
cdr3_aa: CASSLLGVGSSGTDTQYF
cdr3_nt: TGTGCCAGCAGCTTATTAGGTGTCGGTTCTAGCGGCACAGATACGCAGTATTTT

d_call: -
v_call: TRBV2
cdr3_length: 11
j_call: TRBJ2-7
clone_size: few
cdr3_aa: CASSYSYEQYF
cdr3_nt: TGTGCCAGCAGTTACTCCTACGAGCAGTACTTC

d_call: TRBD2
v_call: TRBV5-5
cdr3_length: 15
j_call: TRBJ2-3
clone_size: few
cdr3_aa: CASSLASGISDTQYF
cdr3_nt: TGTGCCAGCAGCTTGGCTAGCGGGATCTCAGATACGCAGTATTTT

d_call: TRBD2
v_call: TRBV9
cdr3_length: 15
j_call: TRBJ2-3
clone_size: -
cdr3_aa: CASSGSGSGSDTQYF
cdr3_nt: TGTGCCAGCAGCGGTAGCGGGAGTGGTTCAGATACGCAGTATTTT

d_call: -
v_call: TRBV5-1
cdr3_length: 16
j_call: TRBJ1-5
clone_size: few
cdr3_aa: CASSAGHGDSNQPQHF
cdr3_nt: TGCGCCAGCAGCGCCGGACACGGAGATAGCAATCAGCCCCAGCATTTT

d_call: -
v_call: TRBV10-2
cdr3_length: 12
j_call: TRBJ2-3
clone_size: -
cdr3_aa: CASSPSADTQYF
cdr3_nt: TGCGCCAGCAGCCCGTCCGCAGATACGCAGTATTTT

d_call: -
v_call: TRBV6-4
cdr3_length: 14
j_call: TRBJ2-1
clone_size: -
cdr3_aa: CASSDGSSYNEQFF
cdr3_nt: TGTGCCAGCAGTGACGGGAGCTCCTACAATGAGCAGTTCTTC

d_call: TRBD1
v_call: TRBV10-2
cdr3_length: 14
j_call: TRBJ2-5
clone_size: -
cdr3_aa: CASSLGGTQETQYF
cdr3_nt: TGCGCCAGCAGTCTAGGGGGCACCCAAGAGACCCAGTACTTC

d_call: TRBD1
v_call: TRBV28
cdr3_length: 14
j_call: TRBJ1-4
clone_size: -
cdr3_aa: CASRTQGEVEKLFF
cdr3_nt: TGTGCCAGCAGAACACAGGGGGAGGTTGAAAAACTGTTTTTT

d_call: TRBD2
v_call: TRBV28
cdr3_length: 17
j_call: TRBJ2-3
clone_size: once
cdr3_aa: CASSLGFGRELTDTQYF
cdr3_nt: TGTGCCAGCAGTTTGGGCTTCGGGCGGGAGCTCACAGATACGCAGTATTTT

d_call: -
v_call: TRBV21-1
cdr3_length: 16
j_call: TRBJ2-7
clone_size: -
cdr3_aa: CASSKVNPGFLDEQYF
cdr3_nt: TGTGCCAGCAGCAAGGTTAATCCGGGATTCTTGGACGAGCAGTACTTC

d_call: -
v_call: TRBV4-1
cdr3_length: 17
j_call: TRBJ2-1
clone_size: -
cdr3_aa: CASSQGRAAGPYNEQFF
cdr3_nt: TGCGCCAGCAGCCAAGGAAGAGCAGCGGGTCCCTACAATGAGCAGTTCTTC

d_call: TRBD1
v_call: TRBV12-3/TRBV12-4
cdr3_length: 13
j_call: TRBJ1-1
clone_size: -
cdr3_aa: CATKDRVGTEAFF
cdr3_nt: TGTGCCACCAAAGACAGGGTAGGGACTGAAGCTTTCTTT

d_call: TRBD1
v_call: TRBV28
cdr3_length: 14
j_call: TRBJ2-5
clone_size: -
cdr3_aa: CASSSSTGAETQYF
cdr3_nt: TGTGCCAGCAGTTCCTCGACAGGGGCGGAGACCCAGTACTTC

d_call: -
v_call: TRBV11-3
cdr3_length: 13
j_call: TRBJ2-1
clone_size: -
cdr3_aa: CASTPSSYNEQFF
cdr3_nt: TGTGCCAGCACCCCTAGCTCCTACAATGAGCAGTTCTTC

d_call: TRBD1
v_call: TRBV19
cdr3_length: 15
j_call: TRBJ1-4
clone_size: -
cdr3_aa: CASRQGVLTNEKLFF
cdr3_nt: TGTGCCAGCAGACAGGGCGTCCTCACTAATGAAAAACTGTTTTTT

d_call: -
v_call: TRBV28
cdr3_length: 14
j_call: TRBJ1-2
clone_size: -
cdr3_aa: CASSLLSGGDGYTF
cdr3_nt: TGTGCCAGCAGTTTATTGTCTGGGGGGGATGGCTACACCTTC

d_call: TRBD1
v_call: TRBV18
cdr3_length: 15
j_call: TRBJ2-5
clone_size: -
cdr3_aa: CASSANRGIQETQYF
cdr3_nt: TGTGCCAGCTCAGCAAACAGGGGTATCCAAGAGACCCAGTACTTC

d_call: TRBD1
v_call: TRBV19
cdr3_length: 14
j_call: TRBJ2-2
clone_size: -
cdr3_aa: CAIRDRGDTGELFF
cdr3_nt: TGTGCCATTCGGGACAGGGGCGACACCGGGGAGCTGTTTTTT

d_call: -
v_call: TRBV24-1
cdr3_length: 17
j_call: TRBJ1-5
clone_size: -
cdr3_aa: CATSEKEVEGGNQPQHF
cdr3_nt: TGTGCCACCAGTGAGAAAGAGGTGGAAGGGGGCAATCAGCCCCAGCATTTT

d_call: TRBD2
v_call: TRBV27
cdr3_length: 14
j_call: TRBJ2-2
clone_size: -
cdr3_aa: CASRTSVDTGELFF
cdr3_nt: TGTGCCAGCCGGACTAGCGTAGACACCGGGGAGCTGTTTTTT

d_call: TRBD1
v_call: TRBV6-1
cdr3_length: 15
j_call: TRBJ1-2
clone_size: once
cdr3_aa: CASSSDRGPGYGYTF
cdr3_nt: TGTGCCAGCAGTTCTGACAGGGGGCCTGGCTATGGCTACACCTTC

d_call: TRBD1
v_call: TRBV3-1/TRBV3-2
cdr3_length: 16
j_call: TRBJ2-2
clone_size: -
cdr3_aa: CASSQVSGGRTGELFF
cdr3_nt: TGTGCCAGCAGCCAAGTCTCAGGGGGACGCACCGGGGAGCTGTTTTTT

d_call: TRBD1
v_call: TRBV6-5
cdr3_length: 14
j_call: TRBJ1-1
clone_size: -
cdr3_aa: CASSVTGENTEAFF
cdr3_nt: TGTGCCAGCAGCGTGACAGGGGAGAACACTGAAGCTTTCTTT

d_call: TRBD2
v_call: TRBV19
cdr3_length: 15
j_call: TRBJ2-1
clone_size: once
cdr3_aa: CASALTSGIGNEQFF
cdr3_nt: TGTGCCAGTGCCCTGACTAGCGGGATAGGCAATGAGCAGTTCTTC

d_call: TRBD1
v_call: TRBV11-2
cdr3_length: 15
j_call: TRBJ1-4
clone_size: -
cdr3_aa: CASSLTGEYGEKLFF
cdr3_nt: TGTGCCAGCAGCTTAACAGGGGAATACGGTGAAAAACTGTTTTTT

d_call: -
v_call: TRBV19
cdr3_length: 15
j_call: TRBJ1-3
clone_size: -
cdr3_aa: CASSTLAGAGNTIYF
cdr3_nt: TGTGCCAGTAGTACCTTAGCCGGGGCTGGAAACACCATATATTTT

d_call: TRBD2
v_call: TRBV11-2
cdr3_length: 17
j_call: TRBJ2-2
clone_size: few
cdr3_aa: CASNSRGGGANTGELFF
cdr3_nt: TGTGCCAGCAACTCCCGAGGTGGGGGGGCGAACACCGGGGAGCTGTTTTTT

d_call: -
v_call: TRBV20-1
cdr3_length: 13
j_call: TRBJ1-6
clone_size: -
cdr3_aa: CSASPLAGSPLHF
cdr3_nt: TGCAGTGCTAGTCCCCTCGCAGGATCACCCCTCCACTTT